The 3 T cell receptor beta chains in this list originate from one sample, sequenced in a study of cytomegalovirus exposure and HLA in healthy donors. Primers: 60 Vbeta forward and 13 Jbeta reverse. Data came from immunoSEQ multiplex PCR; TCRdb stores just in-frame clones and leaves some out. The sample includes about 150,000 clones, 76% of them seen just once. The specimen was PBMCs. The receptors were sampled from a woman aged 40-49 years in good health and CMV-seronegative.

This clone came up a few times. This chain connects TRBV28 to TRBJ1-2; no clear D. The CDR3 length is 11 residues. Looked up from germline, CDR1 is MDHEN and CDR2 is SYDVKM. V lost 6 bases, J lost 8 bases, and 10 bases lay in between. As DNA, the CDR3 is TGTGCCAGCAGCCGAGAAGAAGGCTACACCTTC. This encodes CASSREEGYTF.

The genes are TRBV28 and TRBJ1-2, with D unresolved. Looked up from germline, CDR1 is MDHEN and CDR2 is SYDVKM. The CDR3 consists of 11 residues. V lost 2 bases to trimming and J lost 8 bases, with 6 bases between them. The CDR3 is CASSLPGGYTF. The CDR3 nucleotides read TGTGCCAGCAGTTTACCGGGAGGCTACACCTTC.

DNA of the CDR3: TGCAGCGTTGAGGGGACAGGTAATGAGCAGTACTTC. Translating it yields CSVEGTGNEQYF. The chain couples TRBV29-1 to TRBJ2-7, with 8 bases matching TRBD1. The CDR3 sequence is 12 residues long. J lost 7 bases, V lost 3 bases, and 5 bases had no gene match. Germline CDR1 is SQVTM and CDR2 is ANQGSEA.